A single sample gave rise to the 27 T cell receptor beta chains below, sequenced in a study of chronic HIV infection and antiretroviral therapy. TCRdb recomputed calls from the 5' RACE reads with MiXCR, one row per CDR3 protein. Of more than 25,000 distinct CDR3 sequences in the sample, around 8.6% were seen once. Specimen: peripheral blood. The receptor set was obtained from an adult who had HIV and had not received antiretroviral therapy, or was an uninfected healthy control (not recorded which).

This clonotype was counted many times. This rearrangement joins TRBV20-1 to TRBJ2-3, with TRBD1 as a possible D gene (5 bases). This CDR3 contains 13 residues. V lost 4 bases and J lost 2, with 10 bases in between. CDR1 DFQATT and CDR2 SNEGSKA come from the germline V gene (reference sequence). CDR3 loop: CSATKTDTDTQYF. The DNA of the CDR3 is TGCAGTGCTACAAAGACAGACACAGATACGCAGTATTTT.

This clonotype was seen at least ten times. The chain carries TRBV10-1 and TRBJ1-1, with TRBD1 matching 7 bases. After removal of 8 bases from V and 2 bases from J, the junction contained 8 bases not matched to a gene. Germline CDR1 reads WNHNN; CDR2 reads SYGVQD (reference sequence). The CDR3 consists of 14 residues. The CDR3 bases are TGCGCCAGCGGAAAAGACAGGGACAACACTGAAGCTTTCTTT. This translates into CASGKDRDNTEAFF.

This clonotype qualifies as medium-sized. The rearrangement joins TRBV29-1 to TRBJ2-5, with D perhaps TRBD2 (6 bases). Trimming stripped 8 bases from V and 6 bases from J, with 19 bases between. Germline-derived CDR1 and CDR2 are SQVTM and ANQGSEA. The CDR3 extends over 13 amino acids. The CDR3 loop is CSTWDGLQKTQYF. In DNA form, the CDR3 reads TGCAGCACATGGGACGGACTACAGAAGACCCAGTACTTC. Using reference TRBV29-1 and TRBJ2-5 for the parts outside the CDR3, the full variable domain is SAVISQKPSRDICQRGTSLTIQCQVDSQVTMMFWYRQQPGQSLTLIATANQGSEATYESGFVIDKFPISRPNLTFSTLTVSNMSPEDSSIYLCSTWDGLQKTQYFGPGTRLLVL.

This clonotype was counted many times. The chain joins TRBV20-1 to TRBJ1-5, with unresolved D. The V gene lost 3 bases and the J gene lost 5 bases, with 17 bases spanning the gap. This CDR3 is 15 amino acids long. The V gene's germline CDR1 is DFQATT and CDR2 SNEGSKA (reference sequence). CDR3 nucleotide sequence: TGCAGTGCTAGTAACTTTTTGGCTAACGATCAGCCCCAGCATTTT. Translation: CSASNFLANDQPQHF.

In this sample, this clonotype turned up many times. The chain joins TRBV20-1 to TRBJ2-1, with TRBD2 matching 11 bases. The V gene's germline CDR1 is DFQATT and CDR2 SNEGSKA (reference sequence). After removal of 3 bases from V and 9 bases from J, the junction contained 7 bases not matched to a gene. This CDR3 comprises 14 residues. CDR3 in amino acids: CSASPTTSGSEQFF. CDR3 nucleotides: TGCAGTGCTAGCCCCACTACTAGCGGGAGTGAGCAGTTCTTC.

This rearrangement joins TRBV9 to TRBJ2-5, with 7 bases aligning to TRBD2. V shed 0 bases and J 4 bases; nucleotides not matched to a gene: 6. The CDR3 runs to 15 residues. CDR1 and CDR2 from the germline V gene are SGDLS and YYNGEE. The CDR3: CASSVDGLVGETQYF. The CDR3 nucleotides are TGTGCCAGCAGCGTAGACGGACTAGTGGGAGAGACCCAGTACTTC.

The chain joins TRBV5-4 to TRBJ2-5; D is perhaps TRBD1 (6 bases). Germline CDR1 SGHNT, CDR2 YYREEE (reference sequence). Trimming left V 4 bases short and J 5 bases short, with 12 bases between. This CDR3 has 13 amino acids. CDR3 loop: CASSANRDETQYF. The CDR3 region has the DNA TGTGCCAGCAGCGCCAACAGGGATGAGACCCAGTACTTC.

The genes are TRBV2 and TRBJ2-3; TRBD1 aligns across 10 bases. With 8 bases clipped from V and 3 bases from J, the junction kept 2 bases outside the gene matches. CDR1 and CDR2 (germline): SNHLY, FYNNEI. CDR3 length equals 13 residues. CDR3 coding DNA: TGTGCCAGCGGGACAGGGGCTACAGATACGCAGTATTTT. This encodes CASGTGATDTQYF.

This clonotype was observed many times. The chain carries TRBV20-1 and TRBJ1-1; D is uncertain. The CDR3 has 12 amino acids. In germline, CDR1 is DFQATT, CDR2 SNEGSKA (reference sequence). V gave up 3 bases and J gave up 6 bases, with 11 bases separating them. The CDR3 is CSARPWSSEAFF. The CDR3 DNA is TGCAGTGCTAGGCCGTGGTCCTCTGAAGCTTTCTTT.

This chain links TRBV25-1 with TRBJ2-2; TRBD2 matches at 7 bases. With 3 bases clipped from V and 1 base from J, the junction kept 14 bases outside the gene matches. The CDR3 has 19 residues. Per germline, CDR1 MGHDK and CDR2 SYGVNS. This chain's CDR3 is CASSEASGTWYENTGELFF. The CDR3 coding sequence is TGTGCCAGCAGTGAGGCTAGCGGTACATGGTACGAGAACACCGGGGAGCTGTTTTTT.

This clonotype was detected ten times or more. The chain carries TRBV10-1 and TRBJ2-2; D might be TRBD2 (6 bases). The CDR3 has 18 residues. Germline CDR1 is WNHNN and CDR2 is SYGVQD (reference sequence). The V and J ends lost 2 bases and 1 base respectively, with 17 bases between them. CDR3 loop: CASSEVGEIAVNTGELFF. In nucleotides, the CDR3 is TGCGCCAGCAGTGAGGTTGGGGAGATAGCGGTGAACACCGGGGAGCTGTTTTTT.

This clonotype was counted at least ten times. The chain links TRBV7-9 to TRBJ1-5, with 9 bases lining up with TRBD1. Germline CDR1 SEHNR, CDR2 FQNEAQ (reference sequence). The CDR3 has 15 amino acids. Trimming took 1 base from V and 3 from J; bases not matched to a gene: 1. Here the CDR3 reads CASSLGTGDNQPQHF. The CDR3 coding sequence is TGTGCCAGCAGCTTAGGGACAGGGGACAATCAGCCCCAGCATTTT.

The chain links TRBV20-1 to TRBJ1-5; no definite D call. CDR1 and CDR2 from the germline V gene are DFQATT and SNEGSKA (reference sequence). V was shortened by 0 bases and J by 1 base, with 10 bases between the two germline ends. There are 15 residues in the CDR3. CDR3 sequence reads: CSARDPGLSNQPQHF. The CDR3 bases are TGCAGTGCTAGAGATCCGGGTTTAAGCAATCAGCCCCAGCATTTT.

This clonotype has a count of ten or more. The chain combines TRBV7-2 with TRBJ1-2; tentative D call: TRBD1 (6 bases). The ends were cut back, 1 base at V and 6 bases at J, with 9 bases in the middle. The CDR3 runs to 13 residues. Germline-derived CDR1 and CDR2 are SGHTA and FQGNSA. The CDR3 protein is CASSLVGGHGYTF. For the CDR3, the DNA is TGTGCCAGCAGCTTAGTGGGGGGGCATGGCTACACCTTC. Drawing the rest from reference TRBV7-2 and TRBJ1-2, the complete variable domain is GAGVSQSPSNKVTEKGKDVELRCDPISGHTALYWYRQSLGQGLEFLIYFQGNSAPDKSGLPSDRFSAERTGGSVSTLTIQRTQQEDSAVYLCASSLVGGHGYTFGSGTRLTVV.

Within the sample, this clonotype is medium-sized (0.01 to 0.1%). The chain couples TRBV20-1 to TRBJ1-2; D is uncertain. This CDR3 has 15 residues. Deletions cut 0 bases from V and 4 bases from J, with 15 bases between. CDR1 is DFQATT and CDR2 is SNEGSKA in the germline V gene (reference sequence). CDR3: CSARDGTAEIYGYTF. CDR3 DNA: TGCAGTGCTAGAGATGGTACAGCGGAAATCTATGGCTACACCTTC.

The rearrangement uses TRBV7-8 and TRBJ2-7, with D unclear. CDR1 and CDR2 from the germline V gene are SGHVS and FQNEAQ. The CDR3 has 14 residues. V shed 2 bases and J shed 0 bases, with 8 bases lying between them. CDR3 DNA: TGTGCCAGCAGCTTAACCCGGAGCTCCTACGAGCAGTACTTC. Translated: CASSLTRSSYEQYF.

This clonotype was recorded many times. This chain links TRBV7-2 with TRBJ1-1; TRBD1 might be the D (6 bases). Trimming removed 1 base from V and 1 base from J, with 10 bases in between. The CDR3 is 15 residues long. Germline assignment: CDR1 SGHTA and CDR2 FQGNSA. The CDR3 coding sequence is TGTGCCAGCAGCTTAGTGGGCAGGGGGAACACTGAAGCTTTCTTT. This codes for CASSLVGRGNTEAFF.

The chain is built from TRBV10-2 and TRBJ2-1; 12 nucleotides line up with TRBD2. Germline CDR1 WSHSY, CDR2 SAAADI. The CDR3 is 16 amino acids. V was pared by 6 bases and J by 6 bases, with 9 bases of the junction left unmatched. The DNA for the CDR3 is TGCGCCAGCAGCTCCTTACTAGCGGGAGGCGGCAATGAGCAGTTCTTC. Its protein product is CASSSLLAGGGNEQFF.

This clonotype was picked up many times. The gene calls are TRBV10-3 and TRBJ2-7; 7 nucleotides match TRBD1. This CDR3 comprises 12 residues. Germline lookup yields CDR1 ENHRY and CDR2 SYGVKD. Germline trimming cut 6 bases from V and 3 bases from J; bases unmatched to any gene: 2. The DNA of the CDR3 is TGTGCCATCAGCGGGACAGACTACGAGCAGTACTTC. It yields the protein CAISGTDYEQYF.

This rearrangement joins TRBV6-1 to TRBJ1-5, with a weak D call TRBD1 (5 bases). Germline CDR1 and CDR2: MNHNS and SASEGT. This CDR3 has 15 amino acids. Trimming cost V 7 bases and J 0 bases, with 13 bases left between them. CDR3 sequence reads: CASTPTVNSNQPQHF. The CDR3 DNA reads TGTGCCAGCACCCCGACAGTTAATAGCAATCAGCCCCAGCATTTT.

V and J are TRBV7-2 and TRBJ2-1; D unclear. The CDR3 spans 14 residues. The germline gives CDR1 SGHTA, CDR2 FQGNSA. V was trimmed by 4 bases and J by 6 bases, leaving 13 bases between them. The CDR3 spells CASSSRPHPNEQFF. CDR3 coding DNA: TGTGCCAGCAGCTCGCGTCCCCACCCCAATGAGCAGTTCTTC.

The genes are TRBV6-2 or TRBV6-3 and TRBJ1-6; D unresolved. Per the germline V gene, CDR1 is MNHEY and CDR2 is SVGEGT. Trimming stripped 2 bases from V and 0 bases from J, with 11 bases between. The CDR3 totals 17 residues. CDR3 bases: TGTGCCAGCAGTTACATCCAGGAGTCCTCCTATAATTCACCCCTCCACTTT. Its translation: CASSYIQESSYNSPLHF.

In its sample, this clonotype was seen a few times. CDR3 in DNA: TGTGCCAGCAGCGGGGGACAACAGAACACTGAAGCTTTCTTT. Translating gives CASSGGQQNTEAFF. The chain uses TRBV13 and TRBJ1-1, with D perhaps matching TRBD1 (6 bases). The germline CDR1 and CDR2 sequences are PRHDT and FYEKMQ (reference sequence). The V gene lost 5 bases and the J gene lost 1 base, with 11 bases spanning the gap. CDR3 size: 14 residues.

This clonotype was detected ten times or more. The chain couples TRBV10-1 to TRBJ1-1; a weak D match, TRBD1 (5 bases). The CDR3 spans 13 residues. Per germline, CDR1 WNHNN and CDR2 SYGVQD (reference sequence). With 7 bases removed from V and 4 bases from J, the gap between germline ends came to 13 bases. CDR3 coding DNA: TGCGCCAGCACTGACCCGGGGGGCACTGAAGCTTTCTTT. It encodes CASTDPGGTEAFF.

This clonotype came up many times. The CDR3, as DNA: TGTGCCAGCAGTCCTGGGTCGGACAACACCGGGGAGCTGTTTTTT. This codes for CASSPGSDNTGELFF. This chain uses TRBV12-3 or TRBV12-4 with TRBJ2-2; no definite D call. This CDR3 region has 15 residues. V was shortened by 5 bases and J by 2 bases, with 12 bases between the two germline ends.

The chain employs TRBV6-5 and TRBJ2-4; no clear D gene. The CDR3 runs to 13 residues. Germline assignment: CDR1 MNHEY and CDR2 SVGAGI. V dropped 6 bases and J dropped 1 base, with 7 bases sitting between them. The CDR3 loop reads CASSPLAKNIQYF. The CDR3, as DNA: TGTGCCAGCAGCCCCTTGGCCAAAAACATTCAGTACTTC.

To note about this clonotype: This may stem from a read error, because a much larger clone lies one nucleotide away. This chain links TRBV20-1 with TRBJ1-2; D is perhaps TRBD1 (6 bases). This CDR3 region has 13 residues. The germline CDR1 and CDR2 sequences are DFQATT and SNEGSKA (reference sequence). CDR3 amino acids: CSSRDRPGDGYTF. The DNA of the CDR3 is TGCAGTTCTAGAGATAGGCCAGGGGATGGCTACACCTTC.